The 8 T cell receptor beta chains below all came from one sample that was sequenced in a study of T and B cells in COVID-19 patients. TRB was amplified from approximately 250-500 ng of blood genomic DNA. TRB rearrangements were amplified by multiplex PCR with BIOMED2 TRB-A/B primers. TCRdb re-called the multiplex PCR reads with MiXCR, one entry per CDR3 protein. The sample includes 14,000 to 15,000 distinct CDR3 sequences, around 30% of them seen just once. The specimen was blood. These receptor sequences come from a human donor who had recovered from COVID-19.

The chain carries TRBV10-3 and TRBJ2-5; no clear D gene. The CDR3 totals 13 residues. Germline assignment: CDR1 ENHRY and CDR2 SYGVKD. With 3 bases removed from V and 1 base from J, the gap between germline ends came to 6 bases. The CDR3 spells CAISETAQETQYF. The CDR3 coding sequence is TGTGCCATCAGTGAAACAGCCCAAGAGACCCAGTACTTC.

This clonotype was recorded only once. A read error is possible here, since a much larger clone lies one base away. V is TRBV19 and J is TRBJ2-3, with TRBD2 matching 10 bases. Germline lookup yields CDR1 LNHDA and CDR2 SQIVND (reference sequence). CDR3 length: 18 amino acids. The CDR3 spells CVSSRPSGGAPWTDTQYF. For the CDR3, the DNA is TGTGTCAGTAGTAGACCTAGCGGGGGCGCCCCGTGGACAGATACGCAGTATTTT.

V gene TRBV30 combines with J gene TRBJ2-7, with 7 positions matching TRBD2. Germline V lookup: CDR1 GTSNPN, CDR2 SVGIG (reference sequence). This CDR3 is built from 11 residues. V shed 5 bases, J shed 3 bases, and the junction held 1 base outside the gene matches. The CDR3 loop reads CAWGGVYEQYF. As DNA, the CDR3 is TGTGCCTGGGGGGGGGTCTACGAGCAGTACTTC.

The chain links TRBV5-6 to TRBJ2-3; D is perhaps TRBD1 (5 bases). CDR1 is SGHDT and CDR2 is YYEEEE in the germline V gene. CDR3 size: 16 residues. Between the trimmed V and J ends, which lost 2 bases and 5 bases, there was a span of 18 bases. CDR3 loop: CASSLNSGPPGDTQYF. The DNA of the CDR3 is TGTGCCAGCAGCTTAAATTCAGGGCCCCCGGGAGATACGCAGTATTTT. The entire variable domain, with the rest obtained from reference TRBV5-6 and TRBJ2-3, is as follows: DAGVTQSPTHLIKTRGQQVTLRCSPKSGHDTVSWYQQALGQGPQFIFQYYEEEERQRGNFPDRFSGHQFPNYSSELNVNALLLGDSALYLCASSLNSGPPGDTQYFGPGTRLTVL.

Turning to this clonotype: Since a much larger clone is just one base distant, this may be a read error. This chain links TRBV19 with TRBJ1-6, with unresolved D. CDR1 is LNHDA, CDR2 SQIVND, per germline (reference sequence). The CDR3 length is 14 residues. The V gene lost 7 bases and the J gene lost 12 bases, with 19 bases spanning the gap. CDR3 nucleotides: TGTGCCAGTACCTCCGGTGGTTGGAGTTTACCCCTCCACTTT. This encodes CASTSGGWSLPLHF.

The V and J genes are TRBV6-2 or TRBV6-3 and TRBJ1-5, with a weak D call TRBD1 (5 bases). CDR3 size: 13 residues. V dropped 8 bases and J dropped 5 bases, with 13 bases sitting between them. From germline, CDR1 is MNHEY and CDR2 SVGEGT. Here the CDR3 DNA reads TGTGCCAGCGGACCCGGGGGGGATCAGCCCCAGCATTTT. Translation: CASGPGGDQPQHF.

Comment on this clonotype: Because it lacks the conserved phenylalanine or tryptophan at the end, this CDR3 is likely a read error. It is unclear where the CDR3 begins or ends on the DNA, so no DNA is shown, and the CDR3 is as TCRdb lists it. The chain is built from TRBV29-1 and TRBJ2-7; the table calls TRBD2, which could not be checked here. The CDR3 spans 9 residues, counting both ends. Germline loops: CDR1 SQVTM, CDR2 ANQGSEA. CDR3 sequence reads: CSGAAAAAG.

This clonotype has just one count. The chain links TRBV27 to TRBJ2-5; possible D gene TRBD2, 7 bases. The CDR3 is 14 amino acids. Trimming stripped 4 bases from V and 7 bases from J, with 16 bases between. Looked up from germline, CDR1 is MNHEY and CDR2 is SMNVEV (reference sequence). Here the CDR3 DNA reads TGTGCCAGCAGTTGGGGGGGCGGGGCCGGGACCCAGTACTTC. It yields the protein CASSWGGGAGTQYF.